This T cell receptor beta chain appears in the sequencing data of a study of T cells after yellow fever vaccination. Overall study results and limits: Post-booster repertoires again held most primary-vaccination clones (around 95% CD4, 75% to 90% CD8).

TCRdb fed the 5' RACE reads into MiXCR, producing one record per CDR3 protein. The sample includes 450,000 to 650,000 distinct CDR3 sequences, 21% of them seen just once. This CDR3 has 14 amino acids. V lost 1 base to trimming and J lost 5 bases, with 11 bases between them. Germline V CDR1 and CDR2: LGHDT, YNNKEL (reference sequence). This clonotype turned up a few times. The antigen remains undetermined. The sequenced sample was PBMCs, obtained roughly 20 days after the first yellow fever vaccination. J is TRBJ1-1 and V is TRBV3-1; TRBD1 is a possible D gene (6 bases). This receptor was identified in a man younger than 35 who received the YFV17D yellow fever vaccine. This CDR3 is CASSQVQGWTEAFF. CDR3 nucleotide sequence: TGTGCCAGCAGCCAAGTTCAGGGGTGGACTGAAGCTTTCTTT.